This is a list of T cell receptor beta chains from one sample in a study of shared clonotypes between healthy human individuals. The table came from immunoSEQ multiplex PCR; TCRdb's copy has only in-frame clones and leaves some out. In the table there are about 580,000 clones, nearly 98% of which are singletons. Sequencing was performed on naive CD8+ T cells sorted from blood. Receptor source: a man aged 30 to 39 in good health. The CDR3 runs from the conserved cysteine through the conserved F or W. Fields, in order: V gene, D gene, CDR3 protein. The D gene is left open where the match is weak.

V gene: TRBV10-1; D gene: .; CDR3 protein: CASSDEEYTDTQYF
V gene: TRBV4-3; D gene: .; CDR3 protein: CASSQAYRENTEAFF
V gene: TRBV4-1; D gene: TRBD2; CDR3 protein: CASSLRLAGVAYEQYF
V gene: TRBV27; D gene: .; CDR3 protein: CASSPGLGSNQPQHF
V gene: TRBV29-1; D gene: TRBD1; CDR3 protein: CSVVRTGLVAEAFF
V gene: TRBV25-1; D gene: .; CDR3 protein: CASSDPRFSWETQYF
V gene: TRBV6-5; D gene: .; CDR3 protein: CASTRLGDPSYEQYF
V gene: TRBV7-7; D gene: TRBD1; CDR3 protein: CASSLDRDDGETQYF
V gene: TRBV9; D gene: .; CDR3 protein: CASSVVGSQSTGELFF
V gene: TRBV9; D gene: TRBD1; CDR3 protein: CASSDRDRDRETQYF
V gene: TRBV28; D gene: TRBD1; CDR3 protein: CASSQPGTGLYEQYF
V gene: TRBV5-1; D gene: TRBD2; CDR3 protein: CASRAGNNEQFF
V gene: TRBV11-2; D gene: TRBD1; CDR3 protein: CASSFATGEVLIDSYEQYF
V gene: TRBV21-1; D gene: .; CDR3 protein: CASSKMTTYSSYEQYF
V gene: TRBV7-9; D gene: .; CDR3 protein: CASSSQRDTQYF